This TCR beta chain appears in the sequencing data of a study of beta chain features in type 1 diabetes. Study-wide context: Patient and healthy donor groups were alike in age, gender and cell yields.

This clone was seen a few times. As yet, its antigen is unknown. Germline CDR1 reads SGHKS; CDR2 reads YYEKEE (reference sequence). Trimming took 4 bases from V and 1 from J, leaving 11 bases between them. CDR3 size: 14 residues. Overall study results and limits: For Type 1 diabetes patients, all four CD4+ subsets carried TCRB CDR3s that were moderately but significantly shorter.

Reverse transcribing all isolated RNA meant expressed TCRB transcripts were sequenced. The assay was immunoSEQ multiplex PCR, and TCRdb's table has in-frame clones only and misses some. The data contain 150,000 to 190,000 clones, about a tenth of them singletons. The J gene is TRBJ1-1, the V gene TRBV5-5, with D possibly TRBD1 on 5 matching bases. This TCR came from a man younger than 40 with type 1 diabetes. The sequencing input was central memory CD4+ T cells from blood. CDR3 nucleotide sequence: TGTGCCAGCAGCATTACAGGACAGAACACTGAAGCTTTCTTT. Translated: CASSITGQNTEAFF. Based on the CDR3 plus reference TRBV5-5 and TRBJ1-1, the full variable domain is DAGVTQSPTHLIKTRGQQVTLRCSPISGHKSVSWYQQVLGQGPQFIFQYYEKEERGRGNFPDRFSARQFPNYSSELNVNALLLGDSALYLCASSITGQNTEAFFGQGTRLTVV.